This T cell receptor (beta chain) originates from a study of human versus mouse CDR3 diversity and MHC coevolution. This clone was seen a handful of times. The antigen is undetermined. Trimming took 6 bases from V and 3 from J; bases not matched to a gene: 9. CDR3 length equals 16 residues. Germline CDR1 is LNHDA and CDR2 is SQIVND (reference sequence). This table comes from immunoSEQ multiplex PCR, and its TCRdb copy is limited to in-frame clones, with some not included. The data show more than 60,000 clones, with 92% seen just once and roughly 0.16% held by the top ten. Study-level results: Clonal inequality was lowest in most of the three human donors.

The receptor was isolated from a person aged 30 to 69 in good health. Sequencing was carried out using naive CD4+ T cells from blood. The subset: CD45RO-negative CD62L-positive naive CD4 T cells. The chain is built from TRBV19 and TRBJ1-5, with 9 bases fitting TRBD1. Here the CDR3 reads CASRRPGQGSNQPQHF. For the CDR3, the DNA is TGTGCCAGTAGGCGTCCTGGACAGGGGTCCAATCAGCCCCAGCATTTT.